Below, 20 T cell receptor beta chains from the same sample are listed, as sequenced in a study of T cell responses to AZD1222 COVID-19 vaccine. Sequencing used immunoSEQ multiplex PCR; TCRdb keeps in-frame clones, though not all of them. The table has roughly 79,000 clones, around 73% seen once; the top ten hold 20% to 25%. The specimen was peripheral blood, collected on day 0 of AZD1222 vaccination. Receptor source: an adult in good health.

The chain joins TRBV15 to TRBJ1-1; 7 positions match TRBD1. The germline gives CDR1 LNHNV, CDR2 YYDKDF (reference sequence). The ends lost 6 bases at V and 0 bases at J; junction bases unmatched: 10. The length of the CDR3 is 16 residues. This chain's CDR3 is CATRATGRLMNTEAFF. The CDR3 DNA follows: TGTGCCACCAGGGCGACAGGGCGGTTGATGAACACTGAAGCTTTCTTT.

This clone appeared once. The V call is TRBV27, the J call TRBJ1-1; D perhaps matches TRBD1 (5 bases). V lost 4 bases and J 1 base, leaving 10 bases between the germline ends. This CDR3 comprises 14 residues. Germline V gene sequence: CDR1 MNHEY, CDR2 SMNVEV (reference sequence). CDR3 nucleotide sequence: TGTGCCAGCAGTTATCAGGGAAAGAACACTGAAGCTTTCTTT. It yields the protein CASSYQGKNTEAFF.

The rearrangement uses TRBV11-2 and TRBJ2-1; 8 positions match TRBD1. Germline loops: CDR1 SGHAT, CDR2 FQNNGV. The V and J ends lost 1 base and 11 bases, in that order; junction bases with no gene match: 13. This CDR3 has 16 residues. This CDR3 is CASSLAGTGGFGKQFF. CDR3 bases: TGTGCCAGCAGCTTAGCCGGGACAGGCGGTTTTGGAAAGCAGTTCTTC.

V is TRBV19 and J is TRBJ1-6; 7 bases align to TRBD1. V shed 4 bases, J shed 2 bases, and the junction held 2 bases outside the gene matches. Germline CDR1 is LNHDA and CDR2 is SQIVND (reference sequence). The CDR3 loop spans 15 amino acids. As DNA, the CDR3 is TGTGCCAGTAGTAAGGGGGCTGCCTATAATTCACCCCTCCACTTT. Its protein product is CASSKGAAYNSPLHF.

The gene calls are TRBV5-4 and TRBJ2-3; tentatively, D is TRBD2 (5 bases). Germline CDR1 and CDR2: SGHNT and YYREEE (reference sequence). Trimming took 1 base from V and 3 from J, leaving 9 bases between them. This CDR3 comprises 14 residues. DNA for the CDR3: TGTGCCAGCAGCTTGCCTAGCACAACAGATACGCAGTATTTT. It yields the protein CASSLPSTTDTQYF.

This chain uses TRBV2 with TRBJ2-1; 10 bases are a match to TRBD2. The CDR3 is 16 amino acids. V gave up 4 bases and J gave up 5 bases; unmatched junction bases: 8. CDR1 is SNHLY, CDR2 FYNNEI, per germline. In nucleotides, the CDR3 is TGTGCCAGCAGTGGGGGCAGCGGGAGGGCCCACAATGAGCAGTTCTTC. It specifies CASSGGSGRAHNEQFF.

This clone was seen a single time. The chain is built from TRBV18 and TRBJ2-6; 11 positions agree with TRBD2. V lost 1 base and J lost 1; bases outside the gene matches: 9. Germline V gene lookup returns CDR1 KGHSH and CDR2 LQKENI. This CDR3 comprises 20 residues. This CDR3 reads CASSPLVILAGESGANVLTF. CDR3 nucleotide sequence: TGTGCCAGCTCACCACTAGTCATACTAGCGGGAGAATCTGGGGCCAACGTCCTGACTTTC.

This clone was counted a few times. The rearrangement uses TRBV6-5 and TRBJ1-1; no firm D call. The germline V gene has CDR1 MNHEY and CDR2 SVGAGI. Trimming shortened V by 7 bases and J by 0 bases, and 6 bases separated the two germline ends. CDR3 length: 12 amino acids. CDR3 amino acids: CASTRMNTEAFF. The CDR3, as DNA: TGTGCCAGCACGAGGATGAACACTGAAGCTTTCTTT.

The sample holds a few counts of this clone. At the DNA level, this CDR3 is encoded by other sequences in the same sample as well. This chain uses TRBV15 with TRBJ2-7; 7 positions match TRBD2. With V trimmed by 1 base and J by 0 bases, 3 bases remained unmatched. Per the germline V gene, CDR1 is LNHNV and CDR2 is YYDKDF (reference sequence). This CDR3 contains 15 residues. CDR3 bases: TGTGCCACCAGCAGAGGAGGCGGGGGCTCCTACGAGCAGTACTTC. Amino acids: CATSRGGGGSYEQYF.

This rearrangement joins TRBV28 to TRBJ2-5; D remains ambiguous. V lost 3 bases and J 0 bases, leaving 8 bases between the germline ends. The CDR3 is 14 amino acids. Germline V lookup: CDR1 MDHEN, CDR2 SYDVKM. This CDR3 reads CASSLPPYQETQYF. The DNA for the CDR3 is TGTGCCAGCAGTTTGCCCCCGTACCAAGAGACCCAGTACTTC.

The chain is built from TRBV2 and TRBJ1-2, with D perhaps matching TRBD1 (5 bases). The CDR3 loop spans 16 amino acids. CDR1 SNHLY and CDR2 FYNNEI come from the germline V gene. Trimming removed 10 bases at V and 7 bases at J, with 28 bases between. CDR3: CATKAAGNQAKGGYTF. The CDR3 nucleotides read TGTGCCACTAAGGCGGCAGGGAATCAAGCGAAGGGTGGCTACACCTTC.

This clone was seen more than once but under ten times. The chain combines TRBV3-1 (or the pseudogene TRBV3-2) with TRBJ1-4; TRBD1 might be the D (5 bases). Per the germline V gene, CDR1 is LGHDT and CDR2 is YNNKEL (reference sequence). V was clipped by 2 bases and J by 7 bases, with 14 bases between them. There are 15 residues in the CDR3. CDR3 protein: CASSQSELRGEKLFF. CDR3 coding DNA: TGTGCCAGCAGCCAAAGTGAACTTAGGGGTGAAAAACTGTTTTTT.

The chain joins TRBV27 to TRBJ2-1, with 12 bases fitting TRBD2. CDR3 length equals 18 residues. V was pared by 5 bases and J by 0 bases, with 8 bases of the junction left unmatched. Germline V lookup: CDR1 MNHEY, CDR2 SMNVEV (reference sequence). The CDR3 DNA follows: TGTGCCAGCAGTGGCAGATCTAGCGGGGGGGTCTCCTACAATGAGCAGTTCTTC. As protein: CASSGRSSGGVSYNEQFF.

DNA for the CDR3: TGTGCCAGCACGTCCGAGACAGGGGCCTACACCTTC. This codes for CASTSETGAYTF. This chain connects TRBV6-5 to TRBJ1-2, with 8 bases fitting TRBD1. CDR1 is MNHEY, CDR2 SVGAGI, per germline. J gave up 10 bases and V 7 bases, and 8 bases lay outside the gene matches. CDR3 length equals 12 residues.

The chain joins TRBV30 to TRBJ2-4, with TRBD1 as a possible D gene (5 bases). This CDR3 is built from 14 residues. Germline CDR1 reads GTSNPN; CDR2 reads SVGIG (reference sequence). Trimming took 4 bases from V and 3 from J, leaving 13 bases between them. The CDR3 sequence: CAWTWGRGKNIQYF. The CDR3 nucleotides are TGTGCCTGGACCTGGGGTAGGGGCAAAAACATTCAGTACTTC.

The chain employs TRBV30 and TRBJ2-7; 9 bases are shared with TRBD2. This CDR3 spans 14 amino acids. Germline V lookup: CDR1 GTSNPN, CDR2 SVGIG (reference sequence). V shed 0 bases and J 3 bases; nucleotides not matched to a gene: 3. The CDR3 DNA is TGTGCCTGGAGTGTACAGACTAGCGGCTACGAGCAGTACTTC. This encodes CAWSVQTSGYEQYF.

V usage is TRBV5-1 and J usage is TRBJ2-2; 14 bases agree with TRBD2. With V trimmed by 6 bases and J by 3 bases, 13 bases remained unmatched. The germline CDR1 and CDR2 sequences are SGHRS and YFSETQ. The CDR3 is made up of 19 amino acids. DNA for the CDR3: TGCGCCAGCAATCCTATGGGACTAGCGGGAGCTCGTGACACCGGGGAGCTGTTTTTT. It encodes CASNPMGLAGARDTGELFF.

The chain recombines TRBV9 with TRBJ2-1; maybe TRBD2 (6 bases). The CDR3 is made up of 18 amino acids. Germline CDR1 is SGDLS and CDR2 is YYNGEE. Trimming stripped 4 bases from V and 8 bases from J, with 28 bases between. The CDR3 bases are TGTGCCAGCAGCCCCAGGGAGCACCGGGACTCCCGGGTCGATGAGCAGTTCTTC. This gives the protein CASSPREHRDSRVDEQFF.

The chain recombines TRBV30 with TRBJ2-5, with unresolved D. The CDR3 totals 12 residues. V lost 2 bases to trimming and J lost 3 bases, with 7 bases between them. In germline, CDR1 is GTSNPN, CDR2 SVGIG (reference sequence). The CDR3 sequence is CAWSPREETQYF. CDR3 nucleotide sequence: TGTGCCTGGAGTCCCCGAGAAGAGACCCAGTACTTC. Full variable domain (rest looked up from reference TRBV30 and TRBJ2-5): SQTIHQWPATLVQPVGSPLSLECTVEGTSNPNLYWYRQAAGRGLQLLFYSVGIGQISSEVPQNLSASRPQDRQFILSSKKLLLSDSGFYLCAWSPREETQYFGPGTRLLVL.

For this clone: Germline is not matched at one junction end, which may reflect a read error. This chain links TRBV9 with TRBJ2-2, with D possibly matching TRBD1 (7 bases). The CDR3 extends over 14 amino acids. Per germline, CDR1 SGDLS and CDR2 YYNGEE. The CDR3 DNA reads TGTGCCAGCAGCGCCCAGGGGGGACCCGGGGAGCTGGTTTTT. As protein: CASSAQGGPGELVF.